The 16 T cell receptor beta chains below all came from one sample that was sequenced in a study of T-cell memory formation after mild COVID-19. One entry per CDR3 protein, called by TCRdb with MiXCR from the 5' RACE reads. The repertoire holds roughly 300,000 distinct CDR3 sequences, with roughly 15% as singletons. Sequencing was carried out using PBMCs or a T cell subset sorted from them (not recorded which). All receptors come from a man between 18 and 29 years old who had mild COVID-19 (a few samples of this study predate the infection). Cell type and time point are not known.

This clonotype was detected ten times or more. V is TRBV7-6 and J is TRBJ2-7, with D possibly being TRBD1 or TRBD2 (5 bases each). CDR3 length equals 15 residues. V was clipped by 5 bases and J by 1 base, with 15 bases between them. Germline CDR1 SGHVS, CDR2 FNYEAQ. The CDR3: CASSLSGQGSYEQYF. For the CDR3, the DNA is TGTGCCAGCAGCCTCTCGGGGCAGGGATCCTACGAGCAGTACTTC.

This clonotype was seen only once. The V and J genes are TRBV7-9 and TRBJ1-2; D perhaps matches TRBD1 (5 bases). CDR1 and CDR2 from the germline V gene are SEHNR and FQNEAQ (reference sequence). With 1 base removed from V and 6 bases from J, the gap between germline ends came to 12 bases. The CDR3 length is 14 residues. The CDR3 DNA is TGTGCCAGCAGCTTAGGAGGGCCAGGGAATGGCTACACCTTC. Translating it yields CASSLGGPGNGYTF.

The V gene is TRBV7-8, the J gene TRBJ2-7; D is ambiguous. V lost 0 bases and J lost 4, with 7 bases in between. This CDR3 contains 13 residues. The germline V gene encodes CDR1 SGHVS and CDR2 FQNEAQ. Here the CDR3 DNA reads TGTGCCAGCAGCTTAGCGCACGGTTACGAGCAGTACTTC. It codes for CASSLAHGYEQYF.

This clonotype has more than one count but fewer than ten. V is TRBV6-5 and J is TRBJ2-3; TRBD1 is a possible D gene (5 bases). The CDR3 is 16 residues long. V gave up 2 bases and J gave up 1 base, with 13 bases separating them. Germline V gene lookup returns CDR1 MNHEY and CDR2 SVGAGI. The CDR3 DNA reads as TGTGCCAGCAGTTACAGTTGGGGCGTCGGCACAGATACGCAGTATTTT. Its translation is CASSYSWGVGTDTQYF.

The rearrangement uses TRBV12-3 or TRBV12-4 and TRBJ2-7; TRBD1 might be the D (5 bases). Between the trimmed V and J ends, which lost 8 bases and 7 bases, there was a span of 15 bases. The CDR3 runs to 12 residues. CDR3 coding DNA: TGTGCCAGCGTCCTCGGAACAGGAGAGCAGTACTTC. Translating gives CASVLGTGEQYF.

This clonotype was counted many times. The chain carries TRBV7-9 and TRBJ2-7; 8 nucleotides match TRBD2. There are 16 residues in the CDR3. Germline CDR1 and CDR2: SEHNR and FQNEAQ (reference sequence). With 4 bases clipped from V and 3 bases from J, the junction kept 11 bases outside the gene matches. The CDR3 nucleotides are TGTGCCAGCAGCTCCGGCGGACTAGCCGGATTCTACGAGCAGTACTTC. It translates to CASSSGGLAGFYEQYF. The complete variable domain, with remaining parts taken from reference TRBV7-9 and TRBJ2-7, reads DTGVSQNPRHKITKRGQNVTFRCDPISEHNRLYWYRQTLGQGPEFLTYFQNEAQLEKSRLLSDRFSAERPKGSFSTLEIQRTEQGDSAMYLCASSSGGLAGFYEQYFGPGTRLTVT.

This clonotype was seen more than once but under ten times. The genes are TRBV5-1 and TRBJ2-1; D unresolved. Germline V CDR1 and CDR2: SGHRS, YFSETQ. CDR3 size: 16 residues. Trimming took 0 bases from V and 0 from J, leaving 10 bases between them. The CDR3 sequence is CASSLGPGYSYNEQFF. CDR3 sequence (DNA): TGCGCCAGCAGCTTGGGTCCCGGGTACTCCTACAATGAGCAGTTCTTC. Variable domain in full (rest from reference TRBV5-1 and TRBJ2-1): KAGVTQTPRYLIKTRGQQVTLSCSPISGHRSVSWYQQTPGQGLQFLFEYFSETQRNKGNFPGRFSGRQFSNSRSEMNVSTLELGDSALYLCASSLGPGYSYNEQFFGPGTRLTVL.

J is TRBJ1-3 and V is TRBV12-3 or TRBV12-4, with D unresolved. The V end lost 6 bases, the J end lost 4 bases, and 10 bases lay between the germline ends. The length of the CDR3 is 13 residues. The CDR3 loop is CASSTTEGNTIYF. Written as DNA, the CDR3 is TGTGCCAGCAGCACGACTGAGGGAAACACCATATATTTT.

In its sample, this clonotype was seen a few times. This chain joins TRBV30 and TRBJ1-2; D is undetermined. There are 14 residues in the CDR3. Germline loops: CDR1 GTSNPN, CDR2 SVGIG (reference sequence). V lost 1 base, J lost 8 bases, and 17 bases lay in between. CDR3 DNA sequence: TGTGCCTGGAGTGAAGGCCTCCTCACGGGGGGCTACACCTTC. This gives the protein CAWSEGLLTGGYTF.

This clonotype was seen at least ten times. The chain couples TRBV4-1 to TRBJ1-5; D not certain. The V end lost 6 bases, the J end lost 2 bases, and 17 bases lay between the germline ends. CDR1 MGHRA and CDR2 YSYEKL come from the germline V gene. The CDR3 has 16 amino acids. CDR3 region: CASSLRSKSGNQPQHF. Here the CDR3 DNA reads TGCGCCAGCAGTTTGCGCTCCAAGTCGGGCAATCAGCCCCAGCATTTT.

This rearrangement joins TRBV7-2 to TRBJ1-2; 7 bases are a match to TRBD1. J gave up 7 bases and V 7 bases, and 15 bases lay outside the gene matches. CDR3 length: 15 amino acids. CDR1 SGHTA and CDR2 FQGNSA come from the germline V gene. The CDR3, as DNA: TGTGCCAGCACCCCCTCCCGCAGGGGGAATCTTGGCTACACCTTC. Protein product: CASTPSRRGNLGYTF.

This clonotype has more than one count but fewer than ten. V usage is TRBV12-3 or TRBV12-4 and J usage is TRBJ2-5, with D perhaps matching TRBD1 (5 bases). This CDR3 region has 14 residues. Trimming removed 5 bases at V and 5 bases at J, with 15 bases between. CDR3 DNA: TGTGCCAGCAGTGGAAGATGGGGCTCCGAGACCCAGTACTTC. Its protein product is CASSGRWGSETQYF.

This clonotype has a handful of counts. The chain has TRBV5-1 and TRBJ2-5, with D tentatively TRBD2 (6 bases). The length of the CDR3 is 13 residues. Germline assignment: CDR1 SGHRS and CDR2 YFSETQ. V was clipped by 5 bases and J by 0 bases, with 8 bases between them. The CDR3 spells CASREGDQETQYF. DNA for the CDR3: TGCGCCAGCAGGGAGGGCGACCAAGAGACCCAGTACTTC.

The rearrangement uses TRBV12-3 or TRBV12-4 and TRBJ2-3; perhaps D is TRBD1 or TRBD2 (5 bases each). The V end lost 7 bases, the J end lost 6 bases, and 11 bases lay between the germline ends. The CDR3 has 12 amino acids. The CDR3 DNA follows: TGTGCCAGCACCCTGGGGGAGGATACGCAGTATTTT. Its translation is CASTLGEDTQYF.

V gene TRBV14 combines with J gene TRBJ2-1; a possible D gene is TRBD1 (6 bases). With 6 bases removed from V and 1 base from J, the gap between germline ends came to 13 bases. This CDR3 contains 15 residues. Germline lookup yields CDR1 SGHDN and CDR2 FVKESK. Written as DNA, the CDR3 is TGTGCCAGCAGTGGGTTGAGGGGGTCCTACAATGAGCAGTTCTTC. It yields the protein CASSGLRGSYNEQFF. The full variable domain, in which reference TRBV14 and TRBJ2-1 provide the parts outside the CDR3, is EAGVTQFPSHSVIEKGQTVTLRCDPISGHDNLYWYRRVMGKEIKFLLHFVKESKQDESGMPNNRFLAERTGGTYSTLKVQPAELEDSGVYFCASSGLRGSYNEQFFGPGTRLTVL.

This clonotype was seen a handful of times. The chain employs TRBV7-9 and TRBJ2-1; D remains unclear. The ends were cut back, 5 bases at V and 11 bases at J, with 13 bases in the middle. In germline, CDR1 is SEHNR, CDR2 FQNEAQ (reference sequence). CDR3 size: 12 residues. CDR3 residues: CASSRDRSKQFF. The CDR3 nucleotides read TGTGCCAGCAGCCGCGACCGCAGTAAGCAGTTCTTC.